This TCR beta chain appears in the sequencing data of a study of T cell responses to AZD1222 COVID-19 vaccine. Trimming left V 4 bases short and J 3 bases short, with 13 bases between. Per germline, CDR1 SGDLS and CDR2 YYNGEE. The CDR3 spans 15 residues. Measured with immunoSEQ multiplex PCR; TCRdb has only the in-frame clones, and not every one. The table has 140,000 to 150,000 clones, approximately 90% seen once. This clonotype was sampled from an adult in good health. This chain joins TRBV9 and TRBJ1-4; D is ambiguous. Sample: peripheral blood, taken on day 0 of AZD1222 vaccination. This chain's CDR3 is CASSRSSRSNEKLFF. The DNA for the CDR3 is TGTGCCAGCAGCCGTAGCTCCAGGTCTAATGAAAAACTGTTTTTT.